A selection of T cell receptor beta chains follows, all from one sample in a study of Graves' ophthalmopathy and Graves' hyperthyroidism. Via MiXCR, TCRdb re-called the multiplex PCR reads, giving one row per CDR3 protein. The sample has about 480,000 distinct CDR3 sequences, around an eighth seen once. Material: blood. These TCRs come from a woman aged 25 to 39 with Graves' ophthalmopathy. Each CDR3 is given with its conserved first and last residue. A D gene is named only where the DNA matches it firmly. Size is stated for part of the rows, as once, few or many counts, or as a class when the clone is expanded.

clone_size j_call v_call d_call cdr3_aa cdr3_nt
many TRBJ2-7 TRBV7-6 TRBD2 CASSPGRGAYEQYF TGTGCCAGCAGCCCCGGGAGGGGGGCCTACGAGCAGTACTTC
many TRBJ2-5 TRBV20-1 TRBD1 CSARPNRGRETQYF TGCAGTGCTAGACCGAACAGGGGGCGAGAGACCCAGTACTTC
many TRBJ2-6 TRBV25-1 . CASSERGGFTGANVLTF TGTGCCAGCAGTGAAAGAGGGGGGTTCACTGGGGCCAACGTCCTGACTTTC
many TRBJ1-1 TRBV5-5 TRBD1 CASSFRGPSTEAFF TGTGCCAGCAGCTTCAGGGGGCCCAGCACTGAAGCTTTCTTT
many TRBJ2-5 TRBV11-3 . CASSLEMGLQETQYF TGTGCCAGCAGCTTAGAAATGGGGCTCCAAGAGACCCAGTACTTC
. TRBJ1-3 TRBV6-2/TRBV6-3 TRBD1 CASTHPPRDRVTSGNTIYF TGTGCCAGCACTCACCCACCCCGTGACAGGGTAACCTCTGGAAACACCATATATTTT
few TRBJ1-1 TRBV12-3/TRBV12-4 TRBD1 CASSDNRGNTEAFF TGTGCCAGCAGTGATAACAGGGGGAACACTGAAGCTTTCTTT
. TRBJ1-6 TRBV11-2 . CASSLHPSSYNSPLHF TGTGCCAGCAGCTTACATCCAAGCTCCTATAATTCACCCCTCCACTTT
many TRBJ1-2 TRBV7-2 . CASSLNRDSYGYTF TGTGCCAGCAGCTTAAACAGGGATAGCTATGGCTACACCTTC
many TRBJ2-6 TRBV29-1 . CSVDQGTGANVLTF TGCAGCGTTGACCAGGGTACCGGGGCCAACGTCCTGACTTTC
few TRBJ2-7 TRBV13 . CASSLGTTGSQFEQYF TGTGCCAGCAGCTTAGGGACCACGGGAAGCCAATTCGAGCAGTACTTC
few TRBJ1-5 TRBV11-2 TRBD1 CASSLDTGGVQPQHF TGTGCCAGCAGCTTAGACACAGGGGGAGTCCAGCCCCAGCATTTT
. TRBJ1-4 TRBV28 TRBD1 CASSSRQGGIYNEKLFF TGTGCCAGCAGTTCTCGACAGGGGGGAATATATAATGAAAAACTGTTTTTT
. TRBJ1-6 TRBV3-1 . CASDKGSDGSPLHF TGTGCCAGCGATAAAGGAAGCGACGGTTCACCCCTCCACTTT
many TRBJ1-1 TRBV20-1 . CSASPNTEAFF TGCAGTGCAAGCCCGAACACTGAAGCTTTCTTT
many TRBJ1-2 TRBV18 TRBD1 CASSPRTGNYGYTF TGTGCCAGCAGTCCACGGACAGGGAACTATGGCTACACCTTC
many TRBJ2-5 TRBV12-3/TRBV12-4 TRBD2 CASSSGTSGVETQYF TGTGCCAGCAGTTCCGGGACTAGCGGGGTGGAGACCCAGTACTTC
many TRBJ2-5 TRBV6-5 TRBD2 CASTSLRGETQYF TGTGCCAGCACCTCCCTGCGGGGGGAGACCCAGTACTTC
many TRBJ2-5 TRBV2 . CASSTGAETQYF TGTGCCAGCAGTACGGGGGCGGAGACCCAGTACTTC
many TRBJ1-5 TRBV19 . CASSLTPGRSNQPQHF TGTGCCAGTAGTCTCACCCCCGGCCGTAGCAATCAGCCCCAGCATTTT
many TRBJ1-5 TRBV28 . CASSQRREIFVPQHF TGTGCCAGCAGCCAACGCCGGGAGATCTTTGTGCCCCAGCATTTT
many TRBJ2-7 TRBV6-1 . CASKAGHLTYEQYF TGTGCCAGCAAGGCGGGACACCTAACCTACGAGCAGTACTTC
many TRBJ1-5 TRBV19 TRBD1 CASSIRQGGQPQHF TGTGCCAGTAGTATCAGACAGGGGGGGCAGCCCCAGCATTTT
many TRBJ1-3 TRBV7-8 . CASSLAVGGRNTIYF TGTGCCAGCAGCTTAGCTGTCGGGGGAAGAAACACCATATATTTT
few TRBJ2-6 TRBV29-1 TRBD1 CSVEVQGAGVLTF TGCAGCGTTGAAGTACAGGGGGCGGGCGTCCTGACTTTC
many TRBJ2-2 TRBV28 . CASTWFGELFF TGTGCCAGCACCTGGTTCGGGGAGCTGTTTTTT
many TRBJ1-1 TRBV29-1 . CSVDGQGNEAFF TGCAGCGTTGATGGGCAGGGGAATGAAGCTTTCTTT
few TRBJ2-3 TRBV7-2 TRBD2 CASSHGGGVSTDTQYF TGTGCCAGCAGCCACGGCGGGGGGGTCAGCACAGATACGCAGTATTTT
many TRBJ2-7 TRBV6-1 TRBD2 CASSKGLGSPSRRYEQYF TGTGCCAGCAGTAAGGGACTAGGGTCGCCCTCGAGGAGGTACGAGCAGTACTTC
few TRBJ2-5 TRBV6-5 TRBD2 CASSYGDLAGQETQYF TGTGCCAGCAGTTACGGGGATCTAGCGGGGCAAGAGACCCAGTACTTC
. TRBJ1-3 TRBV6-1 . CASTPGSGNTIYF TGTGCCAGCACCCCCGGGTCCGGAAACACCATATATTTT